These 8 T cell receptor beta chains share one sample of origin, sequenced in a study of cytomegalovirus exposure and HLA in healthy donors. Amplification used 60 Vbeta primers and 13 Jbeta primers. Profiling relied on immunoSEQ multiplex PCR, and the TCRdb table lists in-frame clones only, not all of them. The sample lists approximately 100,000 clones; around three quarters were seen once. Sequenced: PBMCs. All receptors derive from a man aged 55 to 69 in good health and CMV-seropositive.

The V call is TRBV29-1, the J call TRBJ1-1, with unresolved D. Germline values: CDR1 SQVTM, CDR2 ANQGSEA. This CDR3 has 12 amino acids. The ends were cut back, 4 bases at V and 5 bases at J, with 11 bases in the middle. The CDR3 reads CSVGSTGTEAFF. CDR3 DNA: TGCAGCGTTGGATCCACGGGAACTGAAGCTTTCTTT.

This chain connects TRBV4-3 to TRBJ2-7; 9 bases are a match to TRBD1. CDR3 length: 14 amino acids. CDR1 and CDR2 (germline): LGHNA, YSLEER. Trimming at V came to 6 bases and at J to 4 bases, leaving 7 bases not matched to a gene. The CDR3 nucleotides read TGCGCCAGCAGTCCGGACAGGGGAGGGTACGAGCAGTACTTC. As protein: CASSPDRGGYEQYF.

This chain links TRBV6-5 with TRBJ1-5; D is unclear. Trimming left V 2 bases short and J 5 bases short, with 10 bases between. This CDR3 is built from 14 residues. Germline V gives CDR1 MNHEY, CDR2 SVGAGI. CDR3 DNA: TGTGCCAGCAGTTACCCGAGTCCCTATCAGCCCCAGCATTTT. Translating gives CASSYPSPYQPQHF.

The genes are TRBV5-4 and TRBJ2-3; 11 bases align to TRBD1. Germline V gene sequence: CDR1 SGHNT, CDR2 YYREEE (reference sequence). The CDR3 totals 16 residues. Germline trimming cut 4 bases from V and 1 base from J; bases unmatched to any gene: 5. The CDR3 DNA reads as TGTGCCAGCAGCGCGGGACAGGGGGTTCGCACAGATACGCAGTATTTT. This translates into CASSAGQGVRTDTQYF. Based on the CDR3 plus reference TRBV5-4 and TRBJ2-3, the full variable domain is ETGVTQSPTHLIKTRGQQVTLRCSSQSGHNTVSWYQQALGQGPQFIFQYYREEENGRGNFPPRFSGLQFPNYSSELNVNALELDDSALYLCASSAGQGVRTDTQYFGPGTRLTVL.

The chain combines TRBV5-1 with TRBJ1-2, with 10 bases lining up with TRBD1. The germline CDR1 and CDR2 sequences are SGHRS and YFSETQ. V was clipped by 0 bases and J by 13 bases; unmatched bases: 18. The CDR3 length is 17 residues. The CDR3 bases are TGCGCCAGCAGCTTGGTGGTCGGTGGGACAGGGGCCGCGCGGTTCACCTTC. Protein sequence: CASSLVVGGTGAARFTF.

The chain combines TRBV18 with TRBJ1-2; no firm D call. The CDR3 extends over 14 amino acids. Trimming removed 0 bases at V and 4 bases at J, with 9 bases between. Germline V gives CDR1 KGHSH, CDR2 LQKENI. CDR3 coding DNA: TGTGCCAGCTCACCACCCCAGGATTTCTATGGCTACACCTTC. This codes for CASSPPQDFYGYTF.

The V gene is TRBV18, the J gene TRBJ2-3; 12 nucleotides align to TRBD2. There are 18 residues in the CDR3. Looked up from germline, CDR1 is KGHSH and CDR2 is LQKENI. After removal of 6 bases from V and 5 bases from J, the junction contained 15 bases not matched to a gene. CDR3 coding DNA: TGTGCCAGCTCGACGACTAGCGGGGGCGGCTGGGGTGGAGATACGCAGTATTTT. Its protein product is CASSTTSGGGWGGDTQYF.

The rearrangement joins TRBV9 to TRBJ1-1; perhaps TRBD1 as D (5 bases). V lost 4 bases and J lost 1, with 14 bases in between. CDR1 and CDR2 from the germline V gene are SGDLS and YYNGEE. This CDR3 has 15 residues. DNA of the CDR3: TGTGCCAGCAGCACCACAACAGGATCGAACACTGAAGCTTTCTTT. Amino acid sequence: CASSTTTGSNTEAFF.